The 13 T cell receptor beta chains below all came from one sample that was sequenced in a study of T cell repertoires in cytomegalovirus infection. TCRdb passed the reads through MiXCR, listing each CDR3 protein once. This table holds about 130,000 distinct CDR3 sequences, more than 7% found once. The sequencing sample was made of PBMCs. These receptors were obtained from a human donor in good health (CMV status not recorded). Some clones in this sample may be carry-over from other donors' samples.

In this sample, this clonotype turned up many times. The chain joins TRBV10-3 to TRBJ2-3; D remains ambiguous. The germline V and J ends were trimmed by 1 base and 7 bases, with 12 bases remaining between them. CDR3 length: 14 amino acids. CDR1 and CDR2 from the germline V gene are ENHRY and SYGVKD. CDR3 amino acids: CAISEFGGPNTQYF. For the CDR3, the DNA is TGTGCCATCAGTGAGTTCGGCGGACCGAATACGCAGTATTTT.

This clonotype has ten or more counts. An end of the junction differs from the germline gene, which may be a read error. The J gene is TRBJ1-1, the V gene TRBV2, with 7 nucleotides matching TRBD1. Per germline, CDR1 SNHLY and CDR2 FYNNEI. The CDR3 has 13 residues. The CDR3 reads CASSGTPGGNKHF. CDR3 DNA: TGTGCCAGCAGCGGAACCCCAGGGGGGAATAAACACTTT.

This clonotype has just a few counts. CDR3 nucleotides: TGTGCCAGCAGCTTAGCGGGCACCATCACAGATACGCAGTATTTT. This sequence encodes CASSLAGTITDTQYF. The rearrangement uses TRBV7-9 and TRBJ2-3; D call uncertain. The length of the CDR3 is 15 residues. Trimming shortened V by 0 bases and J by 2 bases, and 9 bases separated the two germline ends. Germline V lookup: CDR1 SEHNR, CDR2 FQNEAQ (reference sequence). The full variable domain, with the rest looked up from reference TRBV7-9 and TRBJ2-3, is DTGVSQNPRHKITKRGQNVTFRCDPISEHNRLYWYRQTLGQGPEFLTYFQNEAQLEKSRLLSDRFSAERPKGSFSTLEIQRTEQGDSAMYLCASSLAGTITDTQYFGPGTRLTVL.

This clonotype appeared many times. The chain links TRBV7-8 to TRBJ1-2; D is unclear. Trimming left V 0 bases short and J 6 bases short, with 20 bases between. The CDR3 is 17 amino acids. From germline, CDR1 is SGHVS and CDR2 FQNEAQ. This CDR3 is CASSLALGRSVGDGYTF. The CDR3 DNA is TGTGCCAGCAGCTTAGCGCTCGGAAGGAGCGTGGGCGATGGCTACACCTTC.

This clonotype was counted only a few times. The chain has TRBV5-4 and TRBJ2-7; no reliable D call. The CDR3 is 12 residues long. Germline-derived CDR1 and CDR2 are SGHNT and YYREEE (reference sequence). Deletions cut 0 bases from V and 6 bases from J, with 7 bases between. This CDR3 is CASSLDYGEQYF. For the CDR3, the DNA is TGTGCCAGCAGCTTGGACTACGGCGAGCAGTACTTC.

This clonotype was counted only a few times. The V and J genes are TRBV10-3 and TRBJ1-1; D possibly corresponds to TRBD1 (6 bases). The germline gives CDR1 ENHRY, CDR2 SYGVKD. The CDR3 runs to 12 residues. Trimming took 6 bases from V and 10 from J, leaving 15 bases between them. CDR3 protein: CAIRTEEGGAFF. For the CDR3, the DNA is TGTGCCATCAGGACAGAAGAGGGGGGAGCTTTCTTT.

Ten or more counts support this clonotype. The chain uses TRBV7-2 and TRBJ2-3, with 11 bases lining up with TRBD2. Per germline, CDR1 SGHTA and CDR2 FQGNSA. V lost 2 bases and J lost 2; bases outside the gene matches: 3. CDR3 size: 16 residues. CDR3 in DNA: TGTGCCAGCAGCTTACTAGCGGGGGGAAACACAGATACGCAGTATTTT. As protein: CASSLLAGGNTDTQYF.

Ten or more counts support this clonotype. This CDR3 is CASSTGAGSWTEAFF. In nucleotides, the CDR3 is TGTGCCAGCTCTACAGGGGCAGGGTCGTGGACTGAAGCTTTCTTT. The chain has TRBV28 and TRBJ1-1; 7 bases map to TRBD1. The V gene's germline CDR1 is MDHEN and CDR2 SYDVKM. V lost 8 bases and J lost 5; bases outside the gene matches: 14. CDR3 length: 15 residues. The complete variable domain, with remaining parts taken from reference TRBV28 and TRBJ1-1, reads DVKVTQSSRYLVKRTGEKVFLECVQDMDHENMFWYRQDPGLGLRLIYFSYDVKMKEKGDIPEGYSVSREKKERFSLILESASTNQTSMYLCASSTGAGSWTEAFFGQGTRLTVV.

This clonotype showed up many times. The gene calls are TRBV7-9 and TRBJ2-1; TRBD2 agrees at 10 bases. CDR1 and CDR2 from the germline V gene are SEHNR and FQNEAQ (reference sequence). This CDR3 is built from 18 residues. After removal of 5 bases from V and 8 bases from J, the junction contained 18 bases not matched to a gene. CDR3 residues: CASSPDLSGGSLQDEQFF. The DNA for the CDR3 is TGTGCCAGCAGCCCAGACCTTAGCGGGGGGTCGTTACAGGATGAGCAGTTCTTC.

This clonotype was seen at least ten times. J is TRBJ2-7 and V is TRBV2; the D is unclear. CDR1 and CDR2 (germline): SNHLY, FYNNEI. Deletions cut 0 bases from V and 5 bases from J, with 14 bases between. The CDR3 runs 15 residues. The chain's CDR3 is CASSEALMGNNEQYF. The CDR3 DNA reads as TGTGCCAGCAGTGAAGCGCTTATGGGGAACAACGAGCAGTACTTC.

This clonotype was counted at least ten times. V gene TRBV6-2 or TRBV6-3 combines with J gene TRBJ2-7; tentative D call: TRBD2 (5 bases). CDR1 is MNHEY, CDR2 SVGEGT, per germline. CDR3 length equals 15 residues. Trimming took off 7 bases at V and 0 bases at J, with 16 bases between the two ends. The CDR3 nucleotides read TGTGCCAGCACCCCTAGAGGAGCGGCCTCCTACGAGCAGTACTTC. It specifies CASTPRGAASYEQYF.

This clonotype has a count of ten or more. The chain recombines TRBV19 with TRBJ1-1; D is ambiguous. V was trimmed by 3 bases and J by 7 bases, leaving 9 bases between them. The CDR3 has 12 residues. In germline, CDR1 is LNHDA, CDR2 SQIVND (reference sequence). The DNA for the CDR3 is TGTGCCAGTAGTATTGGGCGGATTGAAGCTTTCTTT. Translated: CASSIGRIEAFF.

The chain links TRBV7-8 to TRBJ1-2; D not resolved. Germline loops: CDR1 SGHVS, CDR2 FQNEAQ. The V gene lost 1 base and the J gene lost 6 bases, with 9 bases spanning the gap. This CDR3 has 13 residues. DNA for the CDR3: TGTGCCAGCAGCTTAGGAGCTGATGATGGCTACACCTTC. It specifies CASSLGADDGYTF.